The T cell receptor (beta chain) under discussion was sequenced for a study of blood T cell repertoires in COVID-19. This clone has only a few counts. The germline CDR1 and CDR2 sequences are SGHTA and FQGTGA. CDR3 length: 15 amino acids. The V segment lost 5 bases and the J segment 7 bases; nucleotides outside the gene matches: 14. Produced via immunoSEQ multiplex PCR; TCRdb's table is partial and in-frame only. The data show roughly 200,000 clones, 80% to 90% seen once. Sequenced sample: PBMCs or T cells enriched from blood (not recorded which). The chain uses TRBV7-3 and TRBJ2-7, with 7 bases lining up with TRBD1. This clonotype was sampled from a woman aged 45-65 years in a cohort exposed to, infected with or recovered from COVID-19 (not recorded which). CDR3: CASSRESPGTAEQYF. For the CDR3, the DNA is TGTGCCAGCAGCCGCGAGAGTCCCGGGACAGCGGAGCAGTACTTC.